This T cell receptor beta chain was identified in a study of CD8+CD57+ T cells in acquired aplastic anemia. Whole-study context: Recorded DNA amounts for sorted CD4+ and CD8+ cells had an average of about 3.5 ug. Study results and caveats: The CD8+ Simpson's diversity of patients and controls was not significantly different.

An expansion of CD8+CD57+ cells by flow cytometry had been shown in patients chosen for sequencing. The diagnosis in all patients was severe acquired aplastic anemia. Blood came from patients not yet given any therapy. Genomic DNA, the template, was used for profiling of the TCR beta VDJ and CDR3. TCRdb ran MiXCR on the reads and lists one entry per CDR3 protein. Of 160,000 or so distinct CDR3 sequences listed, around 50% are singletons. CDR1 is SGHRS and CDR2 is YFSETQ in the germline V gene. V was clipped by 3 bases and J by 1 base; unmatched bases: 6. The CDR3 covers 16 residues. Of note for this clonotype: Its target is not known. A much larger clone lies one base from this, so it may be a read error.

Specimen: sorted CD4+, CD8+, or CD8+CD57+ T cells (not recorded which) from PBMCs. This TCR came from a human donor with aplastic anemia. The rearrangement uses TRBV5-1 and TRBJ1-2; TRBD1 aligns across 10 bases. The CDR3 reads CASSSTGGDGNYGYTF. CDR3 in DNA: TGCGCCAGCAGCTCGACAGGGGGCGATGGTAACTATGGCTACACCTTC.